This entry is about one TCR beta chain. The CDR3 has 15 residues. V shed 4 bases, J shed 5 bases, and the junction held 3 bases outside the gene matches. The germline CDR1 and CDR2 sequences are KGHSH and LQKENI. Per the authors' pipeline: Amplification with reference gene primers provided the estimates of nucleated cell counts. TCRdb's table, derived via immunoSEQ multiplex PCR, lists solely in-frame clones and lacks some. V, J and clone size were drawn from that table, and D and trimming were deduced from the DNA. The repertoire consists of roughly 250,000 clones, with roughly 90% occurring once and the leading ten covering 0.7% to 0.9%. The record originates from a study of blood T cell repertoires in COVID-19. The overall study: The United States, Italy and Spain supplied acute and convalescent COVID-19 samples. PBMCs, B-cell-depleted T cells, or T cells provided the cDNA or gDNA that made up the material.

V usage is TRBV18 and J usage is TRBJ1-6; 9 bases line up with TRBD1. The sequence was collected from a young man with acute or convalescent COVID-19. Material: peripheral blood. This chain's CDR3 is CASSRGTGNNSPLHF. The CDR3, as DNA: TGTGCCAGCTCACGCGGGACAGGGAATAATTCACCCCTCCACTTT.